A single sample gave rise to the 26 T cell receptor beta chains below, sequenced in a study of OX40 agonist ivuxolimab in advanced cancers. Sequencing used immunoSEQ multiplex PCR; TCRdb keeps in-frame clones, though not all of them. Here the sample spans 65,000 to 90,000 clones, around nine tenths being singletons. Material: CD4+ or CD8+ T cells sorted from blood, obtained in a trial of the OX40 agonist ivuxolimab. Every receptor here comes from an adult with an advanced solid tumor such as melanoma, head and neck, liver or kidney cancer.

The rearrangement links TRBV7-6 to TRBJ2-7, with 9 nucleotides matching TRBD1. From germline, CDR1 is SGHVS and CDR2 FNYEAQ. With V trimmed by 4 bases and J by 8 bases, 12 bases remained unmatched. The CDR3 runs 15 residues. The CDR3 coding sequence is TGTGCCAGCAGCTCCGCGACAGGGGGTGTCGCCCAGCAGTACTTC. Residues: CASSSATGGVAQQYF.

This chain joins TRBV9 and TRBJ2-2; a weak D match, TRBD2 (6 bases). The V gene's germline CDR1 is SGDLS and CDR2 YYNGEE. The CDR3 has 15 amino acids. Trimming stripped 7 bases from V and 1 base from J, with 14 bases between. The CDR3 reads CASGREQLNTGELFF. In DNA form, the CDR3 reads TGTGCCAGCGGCCGGGAGCAGCTGAACACCGGGGAGCTGTTTTTT. Variable domain in full (rest from reference TRBV9 and TRBJ2-2): DSGVTQTPKHLITATGQRVTLRCSPRSGDLSVYWYQQSLDQGLQFLIQYYNGEERAKGNILERFSAQQFPDLHSELNLSSLELGDSALYFCASGREQLNTGELFFGEGSRLTVL.

The rearrangement joins TRBV30 to TRBJ1-2; no definite D call. The CDR3 runs 13 residues. Germline lookup yields CDR1 GTSNPN and CDR2 SVGIG (reference sequence). V lost 0 bases to trimming and J lost 0 bases, with 5 bases between them. For the CDR3, the DNA is TGTGCCTGGAGTGTTCAAACTAACTATGGCTACACCTTC. Translation: CAWSVQTNYGYTF.

This rearrangement joins TRBV6-1 to TRBJ2-7, with 10 bases identical to TRBD1. With 6 bases clipped from V and 5 bases from J, the junction kept 7 bases outside the gene matches. The CDR3 is 14 residues long. Germline CDR1 and CDR2: MNHNS and SASEGT. CDR3 in amino acids: CASRIRQGAHEQYF. CDR3 DNA sequence: TGTGCCAGCAGGATAAGACAGGGGGCCCACGAGCAGTACTTC.

This chain uses TRBV5-6 with TRBJ2-3, with 9 bases fitting TRBD2. CDR3 length: 15 amino acids. V lost 2 bases and J lost 2; bases outside the gene matches: 3. From germline, CDR1 is SGHDT and CDR2 YYEEEE. CDR3 in amino acids: CASSFSGGTTDTQYF. Here the CDR3 DNA reads TGTGCCAGCAGCTTTAGCGGGGGCACCACAGATACGCAGTATTTT.

The genes are TRBV18 and TRBJ1-2; D unresolved. The CDR3 is 15 residues long. Germline CDR1 is KGHSH and CDR2 is LQKENI. V lost 0 bases, J lost 6 bases, and 14 bases lay in between. The CDR3 DNA reads as TGTGCCAGCTCACCACCGATGGACGGACCTAATGGCTACACCTTC. This sequence encodes CASSPPMDGPNGYTF.

The rearrangement joins TRBV2 to TRBJ1-5; tentative D call: TRBD1 (6 bases). CDR1 is SNHLY and CDR2 is FYNNEI in the germline V gene. There are 16 residues in the CDR3. Trimming removed 2 bases at V and 5 bases at J, with 16 bases between. The CDR3: CASSEMGTGRHQPQHF. Written as DNA, the CDR3 is TGTGCCAGCAGTGAAATGGGAACAGGGCGTCATCAGCCCCAGCATTTT.

The V call is TRBV6-1, the J call TRBJ2-2; TRBD2 agrees at 8 bases. J lost 0 bases, V lost 4 bases, and 10 bases had no gene match. From germline, CDR1 is MNHNS and CDR2 SASEGT. The CDR3 contains 18 residues. This chain's CDR3 is CASSARVSTSANTGELFF. CDR3 DNA sequence: TGTGCCAGCAGTGCCCGAGTTTCGACTAGCGCGAACACCGGGGAGCTGTTTTTT.

The chain couples TRBV7-9 to TRBJ1-2; 10 bases align to TRBD1. Germline V gene lookup returns CDR1 SEHNR and CDR2 FQNEAQ (reference sequence). V lost 3 bases, J lost 4 bases, and 5 bases stayed unmatched. The CDR3 contains 15 residues. In DNA form, the CDR3 reads TGTGCCAGCAGCTTTAAAGGGGACAGGGGCTATGGCTACACCTTC. It is translated as CASSFKGDRGYGYTF.

V gene TRBV5-5 combines with J gene TRBJ2-2; D tentatively reads TRBD1 or TRBD2 (5 bases each). This CDR3 is built from 12 residues. V lost 4 bases and J 9 bases, leaving 10 bases between the germline ends. Per the germline V gene, CDR1 is SGHKS and CDR2 is YYEKEE (reference sequence). CDR3: CASSPRGRELFF. The CDR3 DNA follows: TGTGCCAGCAGCCCGAGGGGACGGGAGCTGTTTTTT.

CDR3 region: CASRSDRVSYEQYF. CDR3 nucleotides: TGTGCCAGCAGGTCGGACAGGGTCTCCTACGAGCAGTACTTC. The V and J genes are TRBV6-6 and TRBJ2-7; 8 bases fit TRBD1. This CDR3 has 14 residues. The V and J ends lost 6 bases and 0 bases, in that order; junction bases with no gene match: 4. Germline assignment: CDR1 MNHNY and CDR2 SVGAGI (reference sequence).

The chain has TRBV7-2 and TRBJ2-1, with 9 bases lining up with TRBD1. Unmatched junction bases numbered 4, after V lost 2 bases and J lost 5 bases. From germline, CDR1 is SGHTA and CDR2 FQGNSA. The CDR3 is made up of 15 amino acids. This CDR3 reads CASSLRQGVNNEQFF. The DNA of the CDR3 is TGTGCCAGCAGCTTAAGACAGGGGGTTAACAATGAGCAGTTCTTC.

The chain's CDR3 is CASSQSEIGPSTQYF. The CDR3 DNA reads as TGTGCCAGCAGCCAGTCTGAAATCGGCCCTTCGACCCAGTACTTC. This chain links TRBV16 with TRBJ2-5; D is unclear. The CDR3 is 15 residues long. CDR1 and CDR2 (germline): KGHSY, FQNENV. The germline V and J ends were trimmed by 3 bases and 7 bases, with 18 bases remaining between them. Together with reference TRBV16 and TRBJ2-5, the CDR3 gives the full variable domain: GEEVAQTPKHLVRGEGQKAKLYCAPIKGHSYVFWYQQVLKNEFKFLISFQNENVFDETGMPKERFSAKCLPNSPCSLEIQATKLEDSAVYFCASSQSEIGPSTQYFGPGTRLLVL.

The rearrangement links TRBV19 to TRBJ2-7; 12 bases are shared with TRBD2. The ends lost 6 bases at V and 0 bases at J; junction bases unmatched: 6. The germline gives CDR1 LNHDA, CDR2 SQIVND (reference sequence). This CDR3 is built from 16 residues. The CDR3 loop is CASRTTSGGSSYEQYF. The DNA of the CDR3 is TGTGCCAGTAGGACCACTAGCGGGGGGAGCTCCTACGAGCAGTACTTC.

In this sample, this clone turned up once. CDR3 protein: CASSQLAGVAGELFF. CDR3 DNA: TGTGCCAGCAGCCAACTAGCGGGAGTTGCCGGGGAGCTGTTTTTT. The chain joins TRBV5-6 to TRBJ2-2, with 11 bases fitting TRBD2. Germline assignment: CDR1 SGHDT and CDR2 YYEEEE. The CDR3 runs to 15 residues. V lost 4 bases and J lost 6; bases outside the gene matches: 5.

The rearrangement links TRBV10-3 to TRBJ2-1; D uncertain. CDR1 and CDR2 from the germline V gene are ENHRY and SYGVKD. The CDR3 contains 13 residues. The V gene lost 7 bases and the J gene lost 7 bases, with 14 bases spanning the gap. CDR3 in DNA: TGTGCCATCAATAATGGGGATCGGAATGAGCAGTTCTTC. Its protein product is CAINNGDRNEQFF.

V is TRBV30 and J is TRBJ2-7, with 13 bases matching TRBD2. V lost 2 bases, J lost 8 bases, and 3 bases stayed unmatched. The length of the CDR3 is 13 residues. Per germline, CDR1 GTSNPN and CDR2 SVGIG (reference sequence). This CDR3 reads CAWSQGTSGKQYF. The CDR3, as DNA: TGTGCCTGGAGTCAGGGGACTAGCGGGAAGCAGTACTTC.

The sample holds a few counts of this clone. This sequence joins TRBV2 and TRBJ1-5; D call uncertain. V was pared by 5 bases and J by 2 bases, with 10 bases between. The CDR3 extends over 14 amino acids. Germline CDR1 SNHLY, CDR2 FYNNEI. The CDR3: CASSQTGRNQPQHF. In nucleotides, the CDR3 is TGTGCCAGCAGTCAGACCGGACGCAATCAGCCCCAGCATTTT.

The chain carries TRBV30 and TRBJ2-4, with a weak D call TRBD2 (5 bases). The CDR3 totals 15 residues. Germline lookup yields CDR1 GTSNPN and CDR2 SVGIG (reference sequence). V was clipped by 3 bases and J by 3 bases, with 15 bases between them. The CDR3 loop reads CAWRAGGGGKNIQYF. The CDR3 nucleotides read TGTGCCTGGAGGGCCGGCGGAGGAGGCAAAAACATTCAGTACTTC.

In this sample, this clone turned up a few times. The chain uses TRBV30 and TRBJ1-3, with D unclear. Germline V gene data show CDR1 as GTSNPN and CDR2 as SVGIG (reference sequence). This CDR3 has 13 residues. Trimming left V 5 bases short and J 0 bases short, with 8 bases between. The CDR3 loop is CAWARNSGNTIYF. DNA of the CDR3: TGTGCCTGGGCACGTAACTCTGGAAACACCATATATTTT. Variable domain in full (rest from reference TRBV30 and TRBJ1-3): SQTIHQWPATLVQPVGSPLSLECTVEGTSNPNLYWYRQAAGRGLQLLFYSVGIGQISSEVPQNLSASRPQDRQFILSSKKLLLSDSGFYLCAWARNSGNTIYFGEGSWLTVV.

The chain joins TRBV6-6 to TRBJ2-7; 7 nucleotides match TRBD2. CDR3 length: 13 residues. From germline, CDR1 is MNHNY and CDR2 SVGAGI (reference sequence). The ends lost 8 bases at V and 3 bases at J; junction bases unmatched: 7. For the CDR3, the DNA is TGTGCCAGCCTCAGCGGGGTCAGCTACGAGCAGTACTTC. It codes for CASLSGVSYEQYF.

The genes are TRBV7-9 and TRBJ2-1, with a weak D call TRBD2 (7 bases). V dropped 5 bases and J dropped 0 bases, with 14 bases sitting between them. The germline gives CDR1 SEHNR, CDR2 FQNEAQ (reference sequence). The CDR3 has 16 amino acids. The CDR3 is CASSPRGASSYNEQFF. DNA for the CDR3: TGTGCCAGCAGCCCCCGGGGGGCGAGCTCCTACAATGAGCAGTTCTTC.

This sequence joins TRBV11-1 and TRBJ1-2; TRBD1 matches 10 bases. In germline, CDR1 is SGHAT, CDR2 FQDESV (reference sequence). CDR3 length equals 13 residues. After removal of 7 bases from V and 6 bases from J, the junction contained 5 bases not matched to a gene. Here the CDR3 reads CASTRQGANGYTF. CDR3 in DNA: TGTGCCAGCACCCGACAGGGGGCGAATGGCTACACCTTC.

Remarks on this clone: At one end, the junction sequence differs from germline, possibly due to a read error. The J gene is TRBJ2-5, the V gene TRBV7-7; 12 positions agree with TRBD1. The germline V gene encodes CDR1 SSHAT and CDR2 FNYEAQ (reference sequence). The length of the CDR3 is 15 residues. DNA of the CDR3: TGTGCTAGCAGCCGGGGACAGGGGGCGCGAGAGACCCAGTACTTC. Amino acid sequence: CASSRGQGARETQYF.

The CDR3 DNA reads as TGTGCCAGCAGCCAAGCGTTACAGGGAGCACTGTTTTTT. Protein product: CASSQALQGALFF. The chain uses TRBV14 and TRBJ1-4, with D maybe TRBD1 (6 bases). Trimming cost V 1 base and J 13 bases, with 13 bases left between them. The germline CDR1 and CDR2 sequences are SGHDN and FVKESK. CDR3 length equals 13 residues.

The chain joins TRBV5-8 to TRBJ1-4, with 8 bases aligning to TRBD1. CDR3 length: 17 residues. Losses at the gene ends were 4 bases for V and 7 bases for J; bases not matched to a gene: 15. Germline V lookup: CDR1 SGHTS, CDR2 YDEGEE. The CDR3 nucleotides are TGTGCCAGCAGCCATGGACAGGGATCGGGTAGAAGTGAAAAACTGTTTTTT. Its translation: CASSHGQGSGRSEKLFF. Filled out from reference TRBV5-8 and TRBJ1-4, the complete variable domain reads EAGVTQSPTHLIKTRGQQATLRCSPISGHTSVYWYQQALGLGLQFLLWYDEGEERNRGNFPPRFSGRQFPNYSSELNVNALELEDSALYLCASSHGQGSGRSEKLFFGSGTQLSVL.